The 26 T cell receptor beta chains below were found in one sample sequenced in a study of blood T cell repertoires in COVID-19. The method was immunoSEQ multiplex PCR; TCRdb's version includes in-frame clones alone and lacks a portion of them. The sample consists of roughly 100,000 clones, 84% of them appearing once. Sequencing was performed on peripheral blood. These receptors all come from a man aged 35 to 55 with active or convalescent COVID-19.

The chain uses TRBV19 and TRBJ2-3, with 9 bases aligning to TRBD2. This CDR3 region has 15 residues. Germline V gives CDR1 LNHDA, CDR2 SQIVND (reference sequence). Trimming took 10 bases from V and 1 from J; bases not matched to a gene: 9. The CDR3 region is CATRSGGIRTDTQYF. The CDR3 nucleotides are TGTGCCACCAGAAGCGGGGGGATACGCACAGATACGCAGTATTTT.

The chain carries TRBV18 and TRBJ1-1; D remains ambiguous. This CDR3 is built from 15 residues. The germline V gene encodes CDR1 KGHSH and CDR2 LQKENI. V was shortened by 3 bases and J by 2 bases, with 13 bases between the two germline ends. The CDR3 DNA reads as TGTGCCAGCTCACCCTCACAGTCGGTTAACACTGAAGCTTTCTTT. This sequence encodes CASSPSQSVNTEAFF.

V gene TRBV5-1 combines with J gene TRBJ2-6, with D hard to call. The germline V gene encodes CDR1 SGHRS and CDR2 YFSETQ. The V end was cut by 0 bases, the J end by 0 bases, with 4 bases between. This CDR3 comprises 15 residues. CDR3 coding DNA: TGCGCCAGCAGCTTGGGCGGCTCTGGGGCCAACGTCCTGACTTTC. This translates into CASSLGGSGANVLTF.

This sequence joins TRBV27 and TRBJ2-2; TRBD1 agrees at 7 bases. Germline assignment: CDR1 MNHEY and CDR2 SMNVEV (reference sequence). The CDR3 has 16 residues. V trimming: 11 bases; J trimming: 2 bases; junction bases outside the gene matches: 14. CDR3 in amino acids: CAASSSGTANTGELFF. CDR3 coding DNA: TGTGCCGCATCATCATCCGGGACAGCAAACACCGGGGAGCTGTTTTTT.

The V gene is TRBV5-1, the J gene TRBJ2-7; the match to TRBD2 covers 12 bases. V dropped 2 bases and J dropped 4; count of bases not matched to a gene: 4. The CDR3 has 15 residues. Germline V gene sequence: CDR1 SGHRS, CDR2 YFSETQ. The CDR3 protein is CASSLSSGGAYEQYF. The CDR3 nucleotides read TGCGCCAGCAGCTTATCTAGCGGGGGGGCATACGAGCAGTACTTC.

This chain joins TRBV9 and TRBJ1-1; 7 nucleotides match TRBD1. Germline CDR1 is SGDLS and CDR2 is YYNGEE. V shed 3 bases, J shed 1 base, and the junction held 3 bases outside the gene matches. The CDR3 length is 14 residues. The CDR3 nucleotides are TGTGCCAGCAGCGCTCAGGGGGAGAACACTGAAGCTTTCTTT. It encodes CASSAQGENTEAFF.

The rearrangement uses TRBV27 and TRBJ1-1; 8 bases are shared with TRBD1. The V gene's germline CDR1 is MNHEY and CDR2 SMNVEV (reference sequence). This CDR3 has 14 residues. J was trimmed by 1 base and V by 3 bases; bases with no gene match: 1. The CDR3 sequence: CASSFGTGNTEAFF. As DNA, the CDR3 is TGTGCCAGCAGTTTCGGGACAGGGAACACTGAAGCTTTCTTT.

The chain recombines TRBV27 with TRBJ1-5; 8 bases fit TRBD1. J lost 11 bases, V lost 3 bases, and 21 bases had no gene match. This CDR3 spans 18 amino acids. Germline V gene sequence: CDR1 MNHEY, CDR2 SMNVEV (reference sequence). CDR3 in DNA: TGTGCCAGCAGTTTTAAGGCAGGGGGCCTGGTGGGGAGTCAATCCCAGCATTTT. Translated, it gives CASSFKAGGLVGSQSQHF.

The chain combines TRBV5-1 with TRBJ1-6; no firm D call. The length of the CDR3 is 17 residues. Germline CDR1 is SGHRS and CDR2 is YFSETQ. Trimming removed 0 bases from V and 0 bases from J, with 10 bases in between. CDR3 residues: CASSLASGSSYNSPLHF. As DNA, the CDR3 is TGCGCCAGCAGCTTGGCCTCGGGGAGCTCCTATAATTCACCCCTCCACTTT.

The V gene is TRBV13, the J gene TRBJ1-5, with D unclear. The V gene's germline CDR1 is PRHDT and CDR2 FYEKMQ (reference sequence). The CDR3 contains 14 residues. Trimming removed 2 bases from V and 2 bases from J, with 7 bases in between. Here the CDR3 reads CASSLSGGNQPQHF. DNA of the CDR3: TGTGCCAGCAGCTTATCCGGGGGCAATCAGCCCCAGCATTTT.

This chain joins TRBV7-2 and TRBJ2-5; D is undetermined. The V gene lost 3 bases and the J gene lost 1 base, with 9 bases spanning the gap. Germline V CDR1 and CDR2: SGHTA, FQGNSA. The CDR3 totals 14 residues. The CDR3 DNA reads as TGTGCCAGCAGCTTCTCTGGCGGCCAAGAGACCCAGTACTTC. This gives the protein CASSFSGGQETQYF.

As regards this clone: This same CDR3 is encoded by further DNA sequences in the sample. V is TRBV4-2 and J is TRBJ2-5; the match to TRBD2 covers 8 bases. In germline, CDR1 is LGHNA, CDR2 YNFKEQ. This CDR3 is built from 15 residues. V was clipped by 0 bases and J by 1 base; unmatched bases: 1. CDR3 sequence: CASSQDRGGQETQYF. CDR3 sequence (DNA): TGTGCCAGCAGCCAAGATCGGGGGGGCCAAGAGACCCAGTACTTC.

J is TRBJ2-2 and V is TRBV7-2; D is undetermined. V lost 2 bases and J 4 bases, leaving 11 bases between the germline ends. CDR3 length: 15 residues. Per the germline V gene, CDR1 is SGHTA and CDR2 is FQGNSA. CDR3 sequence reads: CASSLTSKSTGELFF. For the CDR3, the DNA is TGTGCCAGCAGCTTAACAAGTAAATCCACCGGGGAGCTGTTTTTT.

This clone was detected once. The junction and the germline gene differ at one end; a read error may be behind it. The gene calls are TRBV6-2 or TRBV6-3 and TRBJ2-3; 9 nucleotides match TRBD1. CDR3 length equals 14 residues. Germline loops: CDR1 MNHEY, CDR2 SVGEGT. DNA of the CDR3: TGTGCCTGCAGTCGACAGGGGGATACAGATACGCAGTATTTT. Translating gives CACSRQGDTDTQYF.

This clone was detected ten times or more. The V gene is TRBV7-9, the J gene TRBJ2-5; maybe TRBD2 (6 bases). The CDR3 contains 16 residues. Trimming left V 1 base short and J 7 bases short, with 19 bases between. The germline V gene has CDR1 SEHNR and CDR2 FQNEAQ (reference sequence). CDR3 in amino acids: CASSLEKGQGGGTQYF. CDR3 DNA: TGTGCCAGCAGCTTAGAGAAAGGGCAGGGAGGCGGGACCCAGTACTTC.

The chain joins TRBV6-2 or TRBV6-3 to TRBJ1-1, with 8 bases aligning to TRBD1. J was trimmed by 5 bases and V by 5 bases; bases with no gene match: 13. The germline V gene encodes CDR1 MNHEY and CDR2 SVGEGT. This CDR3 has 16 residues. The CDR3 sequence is CASSPPGGAGGTEAFF. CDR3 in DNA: TGTGCCAGCAGTCCCCCAGGGGGCGCAGGGGGGACTGAAGCTTTCTTT.

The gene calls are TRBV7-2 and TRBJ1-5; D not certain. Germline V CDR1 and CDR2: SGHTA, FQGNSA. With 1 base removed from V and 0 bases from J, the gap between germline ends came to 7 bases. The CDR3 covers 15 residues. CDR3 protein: CASSLGRYSNQPQHF. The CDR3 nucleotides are TGTGCCAGCAGCTTAGGCAGATATAGCAATCAGCCCCAGCATTTT.

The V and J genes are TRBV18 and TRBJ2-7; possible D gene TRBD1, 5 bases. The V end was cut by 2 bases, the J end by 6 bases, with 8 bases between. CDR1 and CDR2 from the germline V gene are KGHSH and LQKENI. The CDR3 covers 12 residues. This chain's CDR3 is CASSPNGAEQYF. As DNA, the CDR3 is TGTGCCAGCTCACCAAATGGGGCCGAGCAGTACTTC. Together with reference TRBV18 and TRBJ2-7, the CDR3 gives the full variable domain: NAGVMQNPRHLVRRRGQEARLRCSPMKGHSHVYWYRQLPEEGLKFMVYLQKENIIDESGMPKERFSAEFPKEGPSILRIQQVVRGDSAAYFCASSPNGAEQYFGPGTRLTVT.

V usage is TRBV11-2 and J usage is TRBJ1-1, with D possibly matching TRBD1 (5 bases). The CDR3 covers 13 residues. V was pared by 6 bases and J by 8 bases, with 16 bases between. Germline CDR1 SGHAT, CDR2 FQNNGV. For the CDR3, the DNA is TGTGCCAGCAGTCTAACCCGGGACTTGGAAGCTTTCTTT. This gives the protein CASSLTRDLEAFF.

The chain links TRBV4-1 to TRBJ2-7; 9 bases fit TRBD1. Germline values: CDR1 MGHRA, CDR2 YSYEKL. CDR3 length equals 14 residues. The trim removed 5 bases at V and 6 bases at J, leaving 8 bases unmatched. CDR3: CASSNPGQGTEQYF. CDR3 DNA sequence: TGCGCCAGCAGCAACCCGGGACAGGGCACCGAGCAGTACTTC.

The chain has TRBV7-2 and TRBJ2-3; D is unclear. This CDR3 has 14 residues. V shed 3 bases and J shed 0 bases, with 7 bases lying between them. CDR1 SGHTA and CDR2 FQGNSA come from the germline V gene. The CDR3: CASSLGRSTDTQYF. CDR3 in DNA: TGTGCCAGCAGCTTGGGCCGGAGCACAGATACGCAGTATTTT.

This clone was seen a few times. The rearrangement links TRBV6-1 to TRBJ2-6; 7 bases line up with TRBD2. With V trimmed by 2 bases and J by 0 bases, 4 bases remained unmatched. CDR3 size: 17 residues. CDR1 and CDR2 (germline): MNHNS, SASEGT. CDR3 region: CASSERWGGSGANVLTF. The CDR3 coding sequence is TGTGCCAGCAGTGAACGCTGGGGGGGCTCTGGGGCCAACGTCCTGACTTTC.

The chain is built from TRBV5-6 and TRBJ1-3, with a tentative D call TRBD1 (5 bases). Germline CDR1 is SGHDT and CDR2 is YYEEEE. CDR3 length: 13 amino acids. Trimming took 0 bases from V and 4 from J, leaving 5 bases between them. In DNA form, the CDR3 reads TGTGCCAGCAGCTTGGCAGGGGGAAACACCATATATTTT. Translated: CASSLAGGNTIYF.

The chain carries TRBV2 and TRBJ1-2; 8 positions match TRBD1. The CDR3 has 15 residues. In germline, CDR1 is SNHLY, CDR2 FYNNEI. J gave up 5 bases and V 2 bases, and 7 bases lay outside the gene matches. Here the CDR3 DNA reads TGTGCCAGCAGTGAATCCAGGGGGCTAAGGTATGGCTACACCTTC. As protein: CASSESRGLRYGYTF. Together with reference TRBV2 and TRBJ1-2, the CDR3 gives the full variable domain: EPEVTQTPSHQVTQMGQEVILRCVPISNHLYFYWYRQILGQKVEFLVSFYNNEISEKSEIFDDQFSVERPDGSNFTLKIRSTKLEDSAMYFCASSESRGLRYGYTFGSGTRLTVV.

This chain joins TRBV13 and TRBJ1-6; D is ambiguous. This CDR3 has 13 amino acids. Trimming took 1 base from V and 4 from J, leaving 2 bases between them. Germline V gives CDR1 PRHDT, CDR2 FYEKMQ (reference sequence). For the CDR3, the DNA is TGTGCCAGCAGCTTAGCATATAATTCACCCCTCCACTTT. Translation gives CASSLAYNSPLHF.

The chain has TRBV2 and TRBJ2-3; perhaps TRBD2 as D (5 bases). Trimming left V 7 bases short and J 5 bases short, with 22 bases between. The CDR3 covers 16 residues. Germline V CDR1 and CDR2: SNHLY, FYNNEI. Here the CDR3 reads CASNRMGGGDRDTQYF. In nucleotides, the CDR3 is TGTGCCAGCAATAGGATGGGCGGAGGAGATCGAGATACGCAGTATTTT.